The sequence of this T cell receptor (beta chain) was determined in a study of T cell responses to AZD1222 COVID-19 vaccine. Overall study context: The study pooled second doses at about 4 or about 12 weeks. General study results and limits: Clonal diversity was possibly underestimated, and white British individuals and females predominated among donors. Baseline seropositivity characterized only a handful of AZD1222 recipients.

The method was immunoSEQ multiplex PCR; TCRdb's version includes in-frame clones alone and lacks a portion of them. The sample lists 100,000 to 150,000 clones, over 90% occurring once. Of note for this clone: What it binds is not known.

The CDR3 totals 13 residues. Trimming shortened V by 5 bases and J by 3 bases, and 10 bases separated the two germline ends. The rearrangement uses TRBV12-3 or TRBV12-4 and TRBJ2-5; D may be TRBD2 (6 bases). The receptor comes from an adult in good health. Source: peripheral blood, taken on day 0 of AZD1222 vaccination. As DNA, the CDR3 is TGTGCCAGCAGTCTGGGGGGTAAAGAGACCCAGTACTTC. Translating it yields CASSLGGKETQYF.